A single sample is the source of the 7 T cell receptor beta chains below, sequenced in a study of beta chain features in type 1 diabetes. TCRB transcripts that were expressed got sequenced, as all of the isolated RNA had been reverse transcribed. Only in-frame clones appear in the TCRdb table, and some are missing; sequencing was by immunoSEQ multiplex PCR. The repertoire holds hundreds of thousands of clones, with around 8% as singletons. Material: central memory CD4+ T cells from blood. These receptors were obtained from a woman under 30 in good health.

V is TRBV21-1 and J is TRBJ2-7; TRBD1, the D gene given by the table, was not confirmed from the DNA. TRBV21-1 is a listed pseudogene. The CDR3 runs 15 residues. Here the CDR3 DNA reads TGTGCCAGCAGCAAGATGGACAGGTTCGACTACGAGCAGTACTTC. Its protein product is CASSKMDRFDYEQYF.

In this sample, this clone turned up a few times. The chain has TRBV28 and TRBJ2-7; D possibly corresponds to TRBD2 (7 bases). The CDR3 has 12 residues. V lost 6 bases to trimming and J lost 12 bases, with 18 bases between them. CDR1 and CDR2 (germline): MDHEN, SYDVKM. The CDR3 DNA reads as TGTGCCAGCAGGCAACCAGGGGAGGGTATGTACTTC. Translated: CASRQPGEGMYF.

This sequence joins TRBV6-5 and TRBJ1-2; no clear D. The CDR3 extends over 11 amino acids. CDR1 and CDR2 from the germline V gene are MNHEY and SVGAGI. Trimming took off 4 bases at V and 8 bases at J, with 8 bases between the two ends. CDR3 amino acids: CASSSGGGYTF. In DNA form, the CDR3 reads TGTGCCAGCAGTTCCGGAGGCGGCTACACCTTC.

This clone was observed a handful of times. For the CDR3, the DNA is TGTGCCAGCAGCTCGGGGACTGACTTAGAGACCCAGTACTTC. This gives the protein CASSSGTDLETQYF. V gene TRBV13 combines with J gene TRBJ2-5; D is possibly TRBD2 (6 bases). The CDR3 is made up of 14 amino acids. Germline V gene data show CDR1 as PRHDT and CDR2 as FYEKMQ (reference sequence). V lost 4 bases to trimming and J lost 4 bases, with 13 bases between them. The full variable domain, completed using reference TRBV13 and TRBJ2-5, is AAGVIQSPRHLIKEKRETATLKCYPIPRHDTVYWYQQGPGQDPQFLISFYEKMQSDKGSIPDRFSAQQFSDYHSELNMSSLELGDSALYFCASSSGTDLETQYFGPGTRLLVL.

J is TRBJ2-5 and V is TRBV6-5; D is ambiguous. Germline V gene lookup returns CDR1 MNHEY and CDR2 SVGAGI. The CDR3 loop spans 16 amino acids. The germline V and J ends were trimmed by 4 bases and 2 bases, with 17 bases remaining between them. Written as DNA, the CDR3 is TGTGCCAGCAGTTCCTACTCCATTAAACAACAAGAGACCCAGTACTTC. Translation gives CASSSYSIKQQETQYF.

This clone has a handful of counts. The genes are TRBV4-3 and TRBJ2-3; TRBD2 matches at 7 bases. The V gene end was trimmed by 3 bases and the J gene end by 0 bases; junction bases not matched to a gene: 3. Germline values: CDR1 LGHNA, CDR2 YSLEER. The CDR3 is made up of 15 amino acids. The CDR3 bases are TGCGCCAGCAGCCAGCGCGGGGGTAGCACAGATACGCAGTATTTT. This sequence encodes CASSQRGGSTDTQYF.

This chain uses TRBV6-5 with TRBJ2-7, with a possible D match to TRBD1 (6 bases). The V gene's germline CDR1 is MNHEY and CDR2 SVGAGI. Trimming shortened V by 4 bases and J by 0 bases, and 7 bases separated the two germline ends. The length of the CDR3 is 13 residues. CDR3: CASSSTGSYEQYF. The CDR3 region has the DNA TGTGCCAGCAGTTCGACAGGCTCCTACGAGCAGTACTTC.